Presented here are 17 T cell receptor beta chains from one specimen sequenced in a study of blood T cell repertoires in COVID-19 (dated by TCRdb to 2018 to 2020). The library was generated by the immunoSEQ multiplex PCR assay. TCRdb carries this immuneACCESS record with in-frame sequences only. Its versions omit some clonotypes, under half of them owing to an unresolved V gene in the studies checked, with the rest unexplained. Within this sample are approximately 300,000 clones, with 86% of them counted one time only. The leading ten clones occupy about 1.6% of the sample. The specimen was peripheral blood. These receptors were collected from a woman aged 45-65 years with acute or convalescent COVID-19.

This chain links TRBV5-1 with TRBJ1-5; 7 nucleotides align to TRBD1. From germline, CDR1 is SGHRS and CDR2 YFSETQ. The length of the CDR3 is 15 residues. V gave up 3 bases and J gave up 4 bases; unmatched junction bases: 7. The CDR3 nucleotides are TGCGCCAGCAGCTCGGCCGGGACAGAGAATCAGCCCCAGCATTTT. Amino acids: CASSSAGTENQPQHF. Variable domain in full (rest from reference TRBV5-1 and TRBJ1-5): KAGVTQTPRYLIKTRGQQVTLSCSPISGHRSVSWYQQTPGQGLQFLFEYFSETQRNKGNFPGRFSGRQFSNSRSEMNVSTLELGDSALYLCASSSAGTENQPQHFGDGTRLSIL.

The rearrangement joins TRBV29-1 to TRBJ2-1, with a possible D match to TRBD2 (5 bases). The V gene lost 5 bases and the J gene lost 0 bases, with 11 bases spanning the gap. CDR3 length equals 14 residues. The germline V gene encodes CDR1 SQVTM and CDR2 ANQGSEA. The CDR3 nucleotides are TGCAGCGTTAGCGGCTCCAGCTCCTACAATGAGCAGTTCTTC. Amino acids: CSVSGSSSYNEQFF.

The chain recombines TRBV15 with TRBJ2-1; maybe TRBD2 (6 bases). CDR3 size: 15 residues. Trimming took off 1 base at V and 3 bases at J, with 10 bases between the two ends. The germline V gene encodes CDR1 LNHNV and CDR2 YYDKDF (reference sequence). The CDR3 bases are TGTGCCACCAGCAGAGTTCCGGGACTCTACAATGAGCAGTTCTTC. Amino acids: CATSRVPGLYNEQFF.

V gene TRBV11-2 combines with J gene TRBJ2-5; D is ambiguous. Trimming removed 3 bases from V and 1 base from J, with 3 bases in between. CDR1 is SGHAT and CDR2 is FQNNGV in the germline V gene. The CDR3 runs to 12 residues. DNA for the CDR3: TGTGCCAGCAGCTTCGTCCAAGAGACCCAGTACTTC. Translated, it gives CASSFVQETQYF.

The CDR3 is CASSLSRAQGSYNEQFF. The CDR3 region has the DNA TGTGCCAGCAGTTTATCACGGGCGCAGGGCTCCTACAATGAGCAGTTCTTC. The chain has TRBV28 and TRBJ2-1; possibly TRBD1 for D (5 bases). The V gene lost 1 base and the J gene lost 0 bases, with 13 bases spanning the gap. The CDR3 sequence is 17 residues long. Germline V gene lookup returns CDR1 MDHEN and CDR2 SYDVKM.

This clone was seen more than once but under ten times. This chain uses TRBV3-1 (or the pseudogene TRBV3-2) with TRBJ1-1; 9 bases align to TRBD1. There are 16 residues in the CDR3. The J segment lost 7 bases and the V segment lost 8 bases, leaving 17 bases of the junction unmatched. Germline V CDR1 and CDR2: LGHDT, YNNKEL (reference sequence). The CDR3 sequence: CASGGDRARSIGEAFF. In DNA form, the CDR3 reads TGTGCCAGCGGGGGGGACAGGGCAAGGTCCATAGGTGAAGCTTTCTTT.

The chain joins TRBV28 to TRBJ1-5; TRBD1 might be the D (5 bases). Germline lookup yields CDR1 MDHEN and CDR2 SYDVKM. Trimming took off 6 bases at V and 2 bases at J, with 17 bases between the two ends. CDR3 length equals 16 residues. The CDR3, as DNA: TGTGCCAGCAGAAAAAATCCAGGGAGGCGCAATCAGCCCCAGCATTTT. This sequence encodes CASRKNPGRRNQPQHF.

The rearrangement joins TRBV19 to TRBJ1-5; perhaps TRBD1 as D (5 bases). The CDR3 totals 20 residues. Trimming cost V 3 bases and J 3 bases, with 27 bases left between them. CDR1 is LNHDA, CDR2 SQIVND, per germline (reference sequence). CDR3 sequence reads: CASSIGVREGTPAYNQPQHF. The CDR3 DNA reads as TGTGCCAGTAGTATCGGGGTTCGGGAGGGGACTCCGGCCTACAATCAGCCCCAGCATTTT.

The genes are TRBV10-3 and TRBJ1-3, with 9 bases that match TRBD1. CDR1 is ENHRY and CDR2 is SYGVKD in the germline V gene. The CDR3 totals 15 residues. V was pared by 4 bases and J by 0 bases, with 1 base of the junction left unmatched. The CDR3 loop is CAISATGGSGNTIYF. The CDR3 DNA sequence: TGTGCCATCAGTGCGACAGGGGGCTCTGGAAACACCATATATTTT.

J is TRBJ2-3 and V is TRBV29-1; 7 nucleotides agree with TRBD2. Per germline, CDR1 SQVTM and CDR2 ANQGSEA. The CDR3 loop spans 13 amino acids. The junction had 4 bases not matched to a gene; V was cut back by 3 bases and J by 4 bases. As DNA, the CDR3 is TGCAGCGTTGAGGAGGGAGGGTCAGATACGCAGTATTTT. Translating gives CSVEEGGSDTQYF.

The chain joins TRBV27 to TRBJ2-7; perhaps TRBD2 as D (6 bases). CDR1 MNHEY and CDR2 SMNVEV come from the germline V gene (reference sequence). V lost 4 bases to trimming and J lost 1 base, with 17 bases between them. This CDR3 has 16 residues. The CDR3 DNA is TGTGCCAGCAGTTCGTCGATTAGCGGTCTTTCCTACGAGCAGTACTTC. Its protein is CASSSSISGLSYEQYF.

The chain has TRBV18 and TRBJ1-1; D not certain. With 2 bases removed from V and 11 bases from J, the gap between germline ends came to 12 bases. The CDR3 has 12 amino acids. Germline loops: CDR1 KGHSH, CDR2 LQKENI. CDR3 bases: TGTGCCAGCTCACCAACTGCCCCTCTGGCTTTCTTT. The encoded protein is CASSPTAPLAFF.

This clone has just one count. The V and J genes are TRBV28 and TRBJ2-1; 11 bases map to TRBD2. V lost 10 bases to trimming and J lost 13 bases; unmatched junction nucleotides: 18. Germline loops: CDR1 MDHEN, CDR2 SYDVKM. The CDR3 consists of 15 residues. The CDR3 bases are TGTGCCACCTGTTCTCTAGCGGGAGGCGCGTCGGAACAGTTCTTC. Protein product: CATCSLAGGASEQFF.

This chain uses TRBV25-1 with TRBJ1-5; D is undetermined. The CDR3 loop spans 13 amino acids. In germline, CDR1 is MGHDK, CDR2 SYGVNS. V was shortened by 3 bases and J by 7 bases, with 10 bases between the two germline ends. This chain's CDR3 is CASSEPGRQPQHF. CDR3 nucleotide sequence: TGTGCCAGCAGTGAGCCAGGCCGCCAGCCCCAGCATTTT. Full variable domain (remainder filled in from reference TRBV25-1 and TRBJ1-5): EADIYQTPRYLVIGTGKKITLECSQTMGHDKMYWYQQDPGMELHLIHYSYGVNSTEKGDLSSESTVSRIRTEHFPLTLESARPSHTSQYLCASSEPGRQPQHFGDGTRLSIL.

This chain joins TRBV5-8 and TRBJ1-1; D is undetermined. Trimming shortened V by 0 bases and J by 3 bases, and 9 bases separated the two germline ends. This CDR3 is 14 amino acids long. Germline V gives CDR1 SGHTS, CDR2 YDEGEE. CDR3 DNA: TGTGCCAGCAGCTTGGAGAGGGTCTACACTGAAGCTTTCTTT. Translating gives CASSLERVYTEAFF. Complete variable domain (other parts from reference TRBV5-8 and TRBJ1-1): EAGVTQSPTHLIKTRGQQATLRCSPISGHTSVYWYQQALGLGLQFLLWYDEGEERNRGNFPPRFSGRQFPNYSSELNVNALELEDSALYLCASSLERVYTEAFFGQGTRLTVV.

This rearrangement joins TRBV7-2 to TRBJ1-1; 9 nucleotides agree with TRBD1. Germline assignment: CDR1 SGHTA and CDR2 FQGNSA. The CDR3 spans 16 residues. Unmatched junction bases numbered 9, after V lost 4 bases and J lost 3 bases. The CDR3 DNA is TGTGCCAGCAGCTCCCGGACAGGGGAGGGTGACACTGAAGCTTTCTTT. It specifies CASSSRTGEGDTEAFF.

This clone was picked up a small number of times. This chain uses TRBV2 with TRBJ1-6, with D perhaps TRBD1 (5 bases). V was cut by 11 bases and J by 9 bases, with 17 bases left in between. In germline, CDR1 is SNHLY, CDR2 FYNNEI. CDR3 length: 13 amino acids. DNA of the CDR3: TGTGCCTGCTCTAGGGGCACGGTTTCACCCCTCCACTTT. Protein sequence: CACSRGTVSPLHF.